This T cell receptor (beta chain) was sequenced during a study of blood T cell repertoires in COVID-19. Study information: T cells, B-cell-depleted T cells, or PBMCs provided the cDNA or gDNA that served as material.

Repertoires were generated with immunoSEQ multiplex PCR, while TCRdb's copy carries only in-frame clones and drops some. Of about 150,000 clones listed, about 87% were seen once; the top ten hold less than 3%. Sequencing input: peripheral blood. This clonotype originated in a woman older than 75 with COVID-19, enrolled during active disease.

CDR3 nucleotides: TGTGCCAGCAGCGCGACAGGGGGGGATAACTATGGCTACACCTTC. It translates to CASSATGGDNYGYTF. The chain links TRBV9 to TRBJ1-2, with 9 bases matching TRBD1. The CDR3 runs to 15 residues. V was clipped by 3 bases and J by 1 base; unmatched bases: 4. Germline lookup yields CDR1 SGDLS and CDR2 YYNGEE.